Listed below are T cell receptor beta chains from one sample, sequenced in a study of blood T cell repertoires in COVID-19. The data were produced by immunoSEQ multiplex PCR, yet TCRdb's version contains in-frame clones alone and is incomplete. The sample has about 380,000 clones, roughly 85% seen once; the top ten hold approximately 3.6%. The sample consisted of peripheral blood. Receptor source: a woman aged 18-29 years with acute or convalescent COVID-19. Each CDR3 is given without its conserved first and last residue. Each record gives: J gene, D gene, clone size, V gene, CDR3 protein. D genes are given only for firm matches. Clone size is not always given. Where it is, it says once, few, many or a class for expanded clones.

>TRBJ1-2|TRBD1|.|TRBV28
ASSQPGTGFWGYT
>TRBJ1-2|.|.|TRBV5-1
ASSPTAASYGYT
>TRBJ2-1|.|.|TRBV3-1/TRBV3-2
ASSRQVLGGEQF
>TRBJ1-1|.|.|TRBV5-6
ASSAGALITEAF
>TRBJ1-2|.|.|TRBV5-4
ASSYPGSLYGYT
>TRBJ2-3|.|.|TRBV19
ASSGLVTNTQY
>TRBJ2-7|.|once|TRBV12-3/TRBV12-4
ASTSEGGEQY
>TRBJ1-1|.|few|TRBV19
ASSIVETGSTEAF
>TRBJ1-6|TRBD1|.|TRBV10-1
ATRDSIESPLH
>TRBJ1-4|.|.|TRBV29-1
SVGAANEKLF
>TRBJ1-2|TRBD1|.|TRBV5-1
ASSSAGTGSYGYT
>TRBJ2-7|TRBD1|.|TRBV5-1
ATKAGGLNYEQY
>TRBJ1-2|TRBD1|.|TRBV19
ASSDRTYGYT
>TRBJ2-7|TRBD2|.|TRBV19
ASSLGLAGLNEQY
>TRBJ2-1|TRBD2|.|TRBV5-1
ASSPGTSSYNEQF
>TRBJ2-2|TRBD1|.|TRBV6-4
ATATGETGELF
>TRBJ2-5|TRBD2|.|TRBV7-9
ASSSPSGGETQY
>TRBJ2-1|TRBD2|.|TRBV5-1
ASSMALAGGREQF
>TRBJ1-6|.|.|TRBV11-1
ASSLVGRNSPLH
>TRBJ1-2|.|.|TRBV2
ASSGTYDNYGYT
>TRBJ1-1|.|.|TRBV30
AWSIGGTEAF
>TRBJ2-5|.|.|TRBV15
ATSSIRGETQY
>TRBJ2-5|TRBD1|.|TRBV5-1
ASSEGTGVAETQY
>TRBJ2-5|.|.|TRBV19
ASSIRGETQY
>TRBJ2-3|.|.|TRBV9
ASSVGQGRADTQY
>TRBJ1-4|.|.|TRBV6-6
ASRYGGRGDEKLF
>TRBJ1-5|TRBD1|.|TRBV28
ASISRGPSPQH
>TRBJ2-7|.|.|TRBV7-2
ASSLDWASGDYEQY
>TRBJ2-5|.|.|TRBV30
AWSVFGGETQY